A selection of T cell receptor beta chains follows, all from one sample in a study of T cell repertoires in cytomegalovirus infection. TCRdb redid the calling of the reads with MiXCR, one entry per CDR3 protein. The sample includes tens of thousands of distinct CDR3 sequences, roughly a quarter of them seen just once. Their antigens remain unidentified. This specimen was CD8+ T cells from cultured PBMCs, taken from culture after CMV antigen stimulation. All receptors come from a human donor in good health (CMV status not recorded). Some clones in this sample may be carry-over from other donors' samples. Each CDR3 is given with its conserved first and last residue. Fields, in order: J gene, D gene, clone size, CDR3 length, V gene, CDR3 DNA, CDR3 protein. A D gene is named only where the DNA matches it firmly. Not every row has a clone size; where given, it reads once, few, many or a size class.

>TRBJ1-4|TRBD1|.|14|TRBV5-1
TGCGCCAGCAGCTCGGGACAGACTAATGAAAAACTGTTTTTT
CASSSGQTNEKLFF
>TRBJ1-1|.|.|14|TRBV9
TGTGCCAGCAGCGTAGCCCTCGGTGGAACTGAAGCTTTCTTT
CASSVALGGTEAFF
>TRBJ2-7|TRBD1|few|14|TRBV28
TGTGCCAGCAACCGGGACAGGGTAGTTTACGAGCAGTACTTC
CASNRDRVVYEQYF
>TRBJ2-5|.|.|15|TRBV7-4
TGTGCCAGCAACCGGGGCCGGGGATGGGAAGAGACCCAGTACTTC
CASNRGRGWEETQYF
>TRBJ1-5|.|few|18|TRBV6-2/TRBV6-3
TGTGCCAGCAGTTCGCCTCAGACAGGCGCATATAGCAATCAGCCCCAGCATTTT
CASSSPQTGAYSNQPQHF
>TRBJ2-5|.|.|14|TRBV5-1
TGCGCCAGCAGCTTTATGACAGGAGGAGAGACCCAGTACTTC
CASSFMTGGETQYF
>TRBJ2-7|.|few|17|TRBV4-3
TGCGCCAGCAGCCAAGATCTAACCCACCGGAGCTCCTACGAGCAGTACTTC
CASSQDLTHRSSYEQYF
>TRBJ2-5|.|.|14|TRBV12-5
TGTGCTAGTGGTTTGGCCCGGGACCAAGAGACCCAGTACTTC
CASGLARDQETQYF
>TRBJ2-1|TRBD2|.|15|TRBV2
TGTGCCAGCAACAGACTAGCGGTTGCCTACAATGAGCAGTTCTTC
CASNRLAVAYNEQFF
>TRBJ2-7|.|.|13|TRBV7-9
TGTGCCAGCAGCTTAGACATGGACTACGAGCAGTACTTC
CASSLDMDYEQYF
>TRBJ1-5|.|.|14|TRBV13
TGTGCCAGCAGCGAAAGACATAGAGGTCAGCCCCAGCATTTT
CASSERHRGQPQHF
>TRBJ2-2|TRBD1|.|17|TRBV6-8
TGTACCAGCAGTACAGGACCGGGACAGGGTTTGAGCGGGGAGCTGTTTTTT
CTSSTGPGQGLSGELFF
>TRBJ1-1|.|.|13|TRBV11-2
TGTGCCAGCAGCTCGGGTTTGATTATTGAAGCTTTCTTT
CASSSGLIIEAFF
>TRBJ2-1|TRBD2|many|14|TRBV7-2
TGTGCCAGCAGCGGGTTAGCGGGAGGGCCGGAGCAGTTCTTC
CASSGLAGGPEQFF
>TRBJ1-4|TRBD1|many|14|TRBV4-1
TGCGCCAGCAGCCAAGGACAGGGAGGAGAAAAACTGTTTTTT
CASSQGQGGEKLFF
>TRBJ1-2|TRBD1|.|15|TRBV9
TGTGCCAGCAGCGGAGACCAGGGGGCTAACTATGGCTACACCTTC
CASSGDQGANYGYTF
>TRBJ1-2|.|few|10|TRBV2
TGTGCCAGCAACTCCTATGGCTACACCTTC
CASNSYGYTF
>TRBJ2-5|.|.|17|TRBV19
TGTGCCAGTAGTCCGAAGTGGCGACAACCCGAAAGGGAGACCCAGTACTTC
CASSPKWRQPERETQYF
>TRBJ2-7|.|.|14|TRBV5-6
TGTGCCAGCAGTAGGGGAGCGCGGTCCTACGAGCAGTACTTC
CASSRGARSYEQYF
>TRBJ2-7|TRBD1|.|13|TRBV5-1
TGCGCCAGCAGCCACGGGACAGGGTACGAGCAGTACTTC
CASSHGTGYEQYF
>TRBJ2-5|.|few|12|TRBV28
TGTGCCAGCATCGGGGCAGAAGAGACCCAGTACTTC
CASIGAEETQYF
>TRBJ1-6|TRBD1|few|17|TRBV6-2/TRBV6-3
TGTGCCAGCAGCGACAGGGGAGTGGTCGCCTATAATTCACCCCTCCACTTT
CASSDRGVVAYNSPLHF
>TRBJ2-5|.|.|16|TRBV20-1
TGCAGTGCTGGCGGGTCCTGGGGCAGGGACCAAGAGACCCAGTACTTC
CSAGGSWGRDQETQYF
>TRBJ2-7|.|.|14|TRBV4-1
TGCGCCAGCAGCCAAGGGGAGACCTCCTACGAGCAGTACTTC
CASSQGETSYEQYF
>TRBJ2-1|TRBD2|few|16|TRBV6-2/TRBV6-3
TGTGCCAGCAGTTCCGGACTAGCGGGCAGCTACAATGAGCAGTTCTTC
CASSSGLAGSYNEQFF
>TRBJ2-7|TRBD1|few|18|TRBV5-4
TGTGCCAGCAGCTCCCCATTACAAAAGGGACAGGGGGCGAACGAGCAGTACTTC
CASSSPLQKGQGANEQYF
>TRBJ1-5|.|.|14|TRBV27
TGTGCCAGCAGTTTAATAGGTGGCAATCAGCCCCAGCATTTT
CASSLIGGNQPQHF
>TRBJ1-5|.|few|14|TRBV29-1
TGCAGCGTTGCGGGAGGTGGGGCGAATCAGCCCCAGCATTTT
CSVAGGGANQPQHF
>TRBJ2-7|TRBD2|few|13|TRBV20-1
TGCAGTGCCGTTATAGCGGGTGTGGGCGAGCAGTACTTC
CSAVIAGVGEQYF
>TRBJ1-2|.|many|15|TRBV7-9
TGTGCCAGCAGCTTAGTGGACAGCTCCAACTATGGCTACACCTTC
CASSLVDSSNYGYTF
>TRBJ2-7|TRBD2|many|16|TRBV11-3
TGTGCCAGCAGCTCGGGACTAGCGGGGCCCGCCTACGAGCAGTACTTC
CASSSGLAGPAYEQYF
>TRBJ2-5|.|few|15|TRBV27
TGTGCCAGCAGTTTATCGGCCAGGGGCGACGAGACCCAGTACTTC
CASSLSARGDETQYF
>TRBJ2-4|.|few|14|TRBV20-1
TGCAGTGTTTCGGGCTTGATAGCCAAAAACATTCAGTACTTC
CSVSGLIAKNIQYF
>TRBJ2-3|TRBD2|many|20|TRBV7-2
TGTGCCAGCAGCTCGGGCCTTATAGCGGGCGCCAGGGACGGTCGGGGTACGCAGTATTTT
CASSSGLIAGARDGRGTQYF
>TRBJ1-1|TRBD1|.|13|TRBV7-9
TGTGCCAGCAGCGTCCCAGGGGGGGGTGCAGCTTTCTTT
CASSVPGGGAAFF